These 2 T cell receptor beta chains were all obtained from the same sample, sequenced in a study of blood T cell repertoires in COVID-19. Produced via immunoSEQ multiplex PCR; TCRdb's table is partial and in-frame only. The table includes approximately 22,000 clones, around 92% detected once. Sequencing used peripheral blood. These receptors were collected from a man in his 70s with active COVID-19.

The rearrangement uses TRBV28 and TRBJ2-1; no definite D call. The CDR3 has 12 amino acids. From germline, CDR1 is MDHEN and CDR2 SYDVKM. V was pared by 1 base and J by 9 bases, with 7 bases between. CDR3 region: CASSLSSGEQFF. DNA of the CDR3: TGTGCCAGCAGTTTATCCTCGGGTGAGCAGTTCTTC. Supplemented by reference TRBV28 and TRBJ2-1, the full variable domain reads DVKVTQSSRYLVKRTGEKVFLECVQDMDHENMFWYRQDPGLGLRLIYFSYDVKMKEKGDIPEGYSVSREKKERFSLILESASTNQTSMYLCASSLSSGEQFFGPGTRLTVL.

The V and J genes are TRBV7-9 and TRBJ2-3; unclear D gene. Looked up from germline, CDR1 is SEHNR and CDR2 is FQNEAQ (reference sequence). This CDR3 has 10 amino acids. CDR3 in DNA: TGTGCAGCATCGGGAGATACGCAGTATTTT. Protein sequence: CAASGDTQYF.